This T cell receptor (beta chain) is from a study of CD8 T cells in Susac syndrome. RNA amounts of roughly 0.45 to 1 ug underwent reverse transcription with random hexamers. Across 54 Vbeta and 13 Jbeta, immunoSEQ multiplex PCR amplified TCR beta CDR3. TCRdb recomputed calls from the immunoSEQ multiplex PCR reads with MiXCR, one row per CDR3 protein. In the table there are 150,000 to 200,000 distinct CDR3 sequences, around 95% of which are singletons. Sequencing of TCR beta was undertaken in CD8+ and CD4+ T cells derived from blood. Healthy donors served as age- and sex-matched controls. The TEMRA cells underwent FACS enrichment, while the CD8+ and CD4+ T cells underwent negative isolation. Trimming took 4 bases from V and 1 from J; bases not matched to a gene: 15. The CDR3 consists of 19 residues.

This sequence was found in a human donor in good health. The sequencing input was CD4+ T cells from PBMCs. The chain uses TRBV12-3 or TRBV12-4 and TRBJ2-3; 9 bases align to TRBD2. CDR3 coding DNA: TGTGCCAGCAGTTCTATGACTAACGAGCGGGGGGCAGGCACAGATACGCAGTATTTT. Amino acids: CASSSMTNERGAGTDTQYF.